The 11 T cell receptor beta chains listed next were all sequenced from one sample in a study of early T cells in non-severe SARS-CoV-2 infection. TCRdb itself ran the 5' RACE reads through MiXCR, one entry per CDR3 protein. The top ten clones hold 4.5% of a sample with about 48,000 distinct CDR3 sequences, roughly 5.5% of them seen once. The sequencing sample was made of whole blood. These receptors all stem from an adult who was a healthcare worker with PCR-confirmed SARS-CoV-2 infection or an uninfected control (not recorded which).

This clonotype rates as medium-sized. This chain uses TRBV20-1 with TRBJ2-5; D possibly matches TRBD1 or TRBD2 (5 bases each). Germline values: CDR1 DFQATT, CDR2 SNEGSKA (reference sequence). V was pared by 0 bases and J by 3 bases, with 11 bases between. This CDR3 has 14 residues. The CDR3 nucleotides read TGCAGTGCTAGAGATCTCGTGGGGGAAGAGACCCAGTACTTC. Its protein product is CSARDLVGEETQYF.

The rearrangement uses TRBV7-9 and TRBJ1-2; no clear D. Trimming took 1 base from V and 3 from J, leaving 6 bases between them. The CDR3 covers 13 residues. Germline-derived CDR1 and CDR2 are SEHNR and FQNEAQ (reference sequence). CDR3 loop: CASSLVSYYGYTF. DNA for the CDR3: TGTGCCAGCAGCTTAGTCAGCTACTATGGCTACACCTTC.

This clonotype occurred a few times. This chain joins TRBV24-1 and TRBJ2-3; D may be TRBD1 (6 bases). Germline CDR1 KGHDR, CDR2 SFDVKD. The CDR3 loop spans 15 amino acids. V was shortened by 1 base and J by 5 bases, with 12 bases between the two germline ends. The CDR3 DNA follows: TGTGCCACCAGTGATTTTGGCCAAGGGGGAGATACGCAGTATTTT. This sequence encodes CATSDFGQGGDTQYF.

This clonotype came up many times. The J gene is TRBJ1-1, the V gene TRBV18, with no clear D. The ends were cut back, 4 bases at V and 4 bases at J, with 13 bases in the middle. The germline CDR1 and CDR2 sequences are KGHSH and LQKENI. CDR3 length equals 14 residues. The CDR3 DNA follows: TGTGCCAGCTCACAGGATCAAGGCCCCACTGAAGCTTTCTTT. Encoded protein: CASSQDQGPTEAFF.

This clonotype showed up many times. The J gene is TRBJ1-2, the V gene TRBV6-2 or TRBV6-3, with 9 bases aligning to TRBD1. From germline, CDR1 is MNHEY and CDR2 SVGEGT. There are 13 residues in the CDR3. V was pared by 6 bases and J by 6 bases, with 5 bases of the junction left unmatched. The CDR3 sequence: CASSSDRGNGYTF. Here the CDR3 DNA reads TGTGCCAGCAGCTCGGACAGGGGTAATGGCTACACCTTC.

This clonotype has a count of ten or more. CDR3 residues: CATSSWNTEAFF. The CDR3 DNA reads TGTGCCACCAGCAGTTGGAACACTGAAGCTTTCTTT. The rearrangement links TRBV15 to TRBJ1-1; D is uncertain. V was clipped by 3 bases and J by 1 base, with 3 bases between them. CDR1 and CDR2 (germline): LNHNV, YYDKDF (reference sequence). This CDR3 spans 12 amino acids.

This clonotype was seen many times. The chain employs TRBV5-1 and TRBJ2-1; 7 bases match TRBD2. This CDR3 has 15 amino acids. Trimming took 6 bases from V and 3 from J; bases not matched to a gene: 9. Germline values: CDR1 SGHRS, CDR2 YFSETQ. CDR3 amino acids: CASKRAGDLYNEQFF. In DNA form, the CDR3 reads TGCGCCAGCAAGCGGGCGGGAGACCTCTACAATGAGCAGTTCTTC. The full variable domain, completed using reference TRBV5-1 and TRBJ2-1, is KAGVTQTPRYLIKTRGQQVTLSCSPISGHRSVSWYQQTPGQGLQFLFEYFSETQRNKGNFPGRFSGRQFSNSRSEMNVSTLELGDSALYLCASKRAGDLYNEQFFGPGTRLTVL.

This clonotype was found many times. This chain uses TRBV7-6 with TRBJ1-2; the D is unclear. The CDR3 totals 12 residues. Germline V CDR1 and CDR2: SGHVS, FNYEAQ. Trimming cost V 1 base and J 10 bases, with 10 bases left between them. CDR3: CASSLDGFDYTF. The CDR3 coding sequence is TGTGCCAGCAGCTTAGACGGATTTGACTACACCTTC.

The table lists this clonotype with many counts. The chain is built from TRBV12-3 or TRBV12-4 and TRBJ1-1; maybe TRBD1 (5 bases). The CDR3 covers 14 residues. V was pared by 5 bases and J by 1 base, with 11 bases between. CDR3 sequence reads: CASSLTGANTEAFF. Here the CDR3 DNA reads TGTGCCAGCAGTCTTACAGGAGCGAACACTGAAGCTTTCTTT.

This clonotype was observed many times. The V gene is TRBV7-8, the J gene TRBJ2-1, with 8 nucleotides matching TRBD2. CDR1 and CDR2 (germline): SGHVS, FQNEAQ. V lost 5 bases and J lost 3; bases outside the gene matches: 6. This CDR3 has 15 residues. CDR3 nucleotide sequence: TGTGCCAGCAGCCCTCCCGGGGGGGGCTACAATGAGCAGTTCTTC. Translating it yields CASSPPGGGYNEQFF.

This clonotype was picked up many times. This chain joins TRBV7-6 and TRBJ1-4, with 8 nucleotides matching TRBD1. Germline V gene data show CDR1 as SGHVS and CDR2 as FNYEAQ. The CDR3 runs 16 residues. J lost 1 base, V lost 4 bases, and 5 bases had no gene match. Here the CDR3 reads CASSWGTGGTNEKLFF. The CDR3 nucleotides read TGTGCCAGCAGCTGGGGAACAGGGGGAACTAATGAAAAACTGTTTTTT.